Following are 4 T cell receptor beta chains from one sample sequenced in a study of T-cell memory formation after mild COVID-19. Each CDR3 protein gets one entry after TCRdb re-called the 5' RACE reads with MiXCR. The sample includes approximately 340,000 distinct CDR3 sequences, 10% to 15% of them seen just once. Sequencing was done on a sample of PBMCs or a T cell subset sorted from them (not recorded which). The receptors were gathered from a man aged 18 to 30 who had mild COVID-19 (a few samples of this study predate the infection). Cell type and time point are not known.

The gene calls are TRBV29-1 and TRBJ2-5; the D gene is possibly TRBD2 (6 bases). V was trimmed by 7 bases and J by 5 bases, leaving 20 bases between them. The germline V gene has CDR1 SQVTM and CDR2 ANQGSEA. The CDR3 length is 14 residues. CDR3 loop: CSAQTPGVQETQYF. The CDR3 DNA reads TGCAGCGCCCAAACGCCGGGGGTTCAGGAGACCCAGTACTTC.

The chain recombines TRBV18 with TRBJ1-5; TRBD1 matches 8 bases. Unmatched junction bases numbered 8, after V lost 5 bases and J lost 5 bases. This CDR3 has 15 residues. CDR1 is KGHSH and CDR2 is LQKENI in the germline V gene. The CDR3 DNA sequence: TGTGCCAGCTCATCGACAGGGGCGGGGGATCAGCCCCAGCATTTT. It is translated as CASSSTGAGDQPQHF. Drawing the rest from reference TRBV18 and TRBJ1-5, the complete variable domain is NAGVMQNPRHLVRRRGQEARLRCSPMKGHSHVYWYRQLPEEGLKFMVYLQKENIIDESGMPKERFSAEFPKEGPSILRIQQVVRGDSAAYFCASSSTGAGDQPQHFGDGTRLSIL.

The chain has TRBV5-1 and TRBJ1-4, with 8 nucleotides matching TRBD1. The CDR3 is 14 residues long. The germline V gene encodes CDR1 SGHRS and CDR2 YFSETQ. Unmatched junction bases numbered 6, after V lost 3 bases and J lost 8 bases. The DNA for the CDR3 is TGCGCCAGCAGCTGGGGACAGGCTCGAGAAAAACTGTTTTTT. This codes for CASSWGQAREKLFF.

This chain joins TRBV3-1 and TRBJ2-1, with D perhaps matching TRBD2 (7 bases). Germline lookup yields CDR1 LGHDT and CDR2 YNNKEL (reference sequence). The V end was cut by 2 bases, the J end by 5 bases, with 16 bases between. The CDR3 runs to 16 residues. Here the CDR3 reads CASSQKSGTRDNEQFF. Written as DNA, the CDR3 is TGTGCCAGCAGCCAAAAGAGCGGGACACGCGACAATGAGCAGTTCTTC.